This note documents a single TCR beta chain sequence. Antigen specificity is unknown. The data were obtained in a study of cytomegalovirus exposure and HLA in healthy donors. The germline V gene encodes CDR1 SGHRS and CDR2 YFSETQ. The CDR3 is made up of 14 amino acids. The germline V and J ends were trimmed by 4 bases and 0 bases, with 10 bases remaining between them. Repertoires were generated with immunoSEQ multiplex PCR, while TCRdb's copy carries only in-frame clones and drops some. The sample has roughly 330,000 clones, about nine tenths seen once. Broader study findings: The TCR clusters that emerged in the first cohort tended, a later analysis found, to co-occur in the roughly 110 validation repertoires. In vitro, a few CMV-associated chains proved specific for CMV antigens.

The sequenced sample consisted of PBMCs. The receptor comes from a woman in her thirties in good health and CMV-seropositive. The rearrangement links TRBV5-1 to TRBJ1-1, with D maybe TRBD1 (6 bases). CDR3: CASSPGVLNTEAFF. CDR3 coding DNA: TGCGCCAGCAGCCCAGGGGTCTTGAACACTGAAGCTTTCTTT. The whole variable domain, filled in from reference TRBV5-1 and TRBJ1-1, reads KAGVTQTPRYLIKTRGQQVTLSCSPISGHRSVSWYQQTPGQGLQFLFEYFSETQRNKGNFPGRFSGRQFSNSRSEMNVSTLELGDSALYLCASSPGVLNTEAFFGQGTRLTVV.